This T cell receptor (beta chain) was sequenced for a study of T cell changes during pregnancy in multiple sclerosis. Looked up from germline, CDR1 is SGHTA and CDR2 is FQGTGA. Trimming took off 2 bases at V and 6 bases at J, with 13 bases between the two ends. CDR3 size: 14 residues. Libraries were prepared by immunoSEQ multiplex PCR; TCRdb keeps only in-frame clonotypes and omits some of them. Of 50,000 to 60,000 clones listed, about 91% are singletons. The sample consisted of peripheral blood, taken after pregnancy. V and J are TRBV7-3 and TRBJ1-2, with no clear D. This receptor was identified in a female donor with multiple sclerosis, enrolled in a pregnancy study. The CDR3 region is CASSLLPGSDGYTF. The CDR3 bases are TGTGCCAGCAGCTTACTCCCGGGATCGGATGGCTACACCTTC.